The clone carrying this T cell receptor (beta chain) has just a few counts. The antigen is undetermined. This entry is derived from a study of blood T cells in healthy people across ages. No fewer than 7 million PBMCs went into each sample. This CDR3 has 15 residues. Between the trimmed V and J ends, which lost 4 bases and 5 bases, there was a span of 18 bases. Germline CDR1 SGHRS, CDR2 YFSETQ. Next came a second PCR, run for about 6 to 11 cycles, which used a sample-barcoded 5' primer along with a J-beta primer mix. TCRdb used MiXCR to reprocess the 5' RACE reads, holding one entry per CDR3 protein. The sample has about 560,000 distinct CDR3 sequences, about 27% seen once; the top ten hold over 3.5%. Whole-study results and caveats: A roughly linear age-dependent decrease characterized TCR beta diversity per million T cells.

The same data also contributed to another study, on T cells of mothers and their children. That source reports: Once extracted, all RNA went into cDNA synthesis at approximately 1.6 ug per 15 ul.

This chain connects TRBV5-1 to TRBJ2-5, with no clear D. Specimen: blood. This sequence was found in a boy under 10 years old in good health. The CDR3 sequence is CASSQTQPRKETQYF. CDR3 nucleotide sequence: TGCGCCAGCAGCCAAACCCAACCCCGTAAGGAGACCCAGTACTTC.